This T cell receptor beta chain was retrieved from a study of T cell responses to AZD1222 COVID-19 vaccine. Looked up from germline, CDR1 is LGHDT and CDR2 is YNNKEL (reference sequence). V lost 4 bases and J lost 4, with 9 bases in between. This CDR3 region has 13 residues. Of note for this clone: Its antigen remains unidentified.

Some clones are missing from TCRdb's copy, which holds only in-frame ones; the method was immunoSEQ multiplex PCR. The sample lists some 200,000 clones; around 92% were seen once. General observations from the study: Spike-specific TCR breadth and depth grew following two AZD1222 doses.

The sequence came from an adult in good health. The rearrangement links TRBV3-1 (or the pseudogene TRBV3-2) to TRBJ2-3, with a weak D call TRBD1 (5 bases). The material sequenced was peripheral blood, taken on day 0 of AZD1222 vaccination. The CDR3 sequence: CASSPPGPDTQYF. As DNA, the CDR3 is TGTGCCAGCAGCCCCCCAGGGCCAGATACGCAGTATTTT.